These 21 T cell receptor beta chains were all obtained from the same sample, sequenced in a study of brain metastases from non-small cell lung cancer. Only in-frame clones appear in the TCRdb table, and some are missing; sequencing was by immunoSEQ multiplex PCR. The sample carries 15,000 or so clones, approximately 80% recorded once. Sequencing used primary lung tumor tissue. These receptors all come from a donor at least 40 years old with non-small cell lung cancer.

The J gene is TRBJ2-7, the V gene TRBV10-3, with D possibly being TRBD2 (5 bases). The CDR3 spans 12 residues. The germline CDR1 and CDR2 sequences are ENHRY and SYGVKD. Trimming removed 3 bases at V and 2 bases at J, with 5 bases between. The CDR3 sequence: CAISDGTYEQYV. For the CDR3, the DNA is TGTGCCATCAGTGACGGGACCTACGAGCAGTACGTC.

V and J are TRBV11-3 and TRBJ2-7, with D hard to call. Trimming took 0 bases from V and 7 from J, leaving 16 bases between them. The CDR3 consists of 15 residues. CDR1 SGHNT and CDR2 YENEEA come from the germline V gene. The CDR3 loop is CASSLEASPRSEQYF. The CDR3 DNA reads as TGTGCCAGCAGCTTAGAGGCATCGCCTAGATCAGAGCAGTACTTC.

The chain joins TRBV5-1 to TRBJ1-2; 7 bases align to TRBD1. CDR1 and CDR2 (germline): SGHRS, YFSETQ. The CDR3 loop spans 13 amino acids. V lost 4 bases to trimming and J lost 4 bases; unmatched junction nucleotides: 4. The chain's CDR3 is CASSAGQVYGYTF. Written as DNA, the CDR3 is TGCGCCAGCAGCGCAGGACAGGTCTATGGCTACACCTTC.

The chain employs TRBV23-1 and TRBJ1-2, with 7 bases that match TRBD1. TRBV23-1 is placed among ORFs of uncertain function. This CDR3 has 20 residues. J was trimmed by 3 bases and V by 4 bases; bases with no gene match: 23. This chain's CDR3 is CASSLHVPPTGTIEDYGYTF. In DNA form, the CDR3 reads TGCGCCAGCAGTCTCCATGTCCCCCCGACAGGGACAATAGAAGACTATGGCTACACCTTC.

This clone was found a few times. V gene TRBV5-1 combines with J gene TRBJ1-1; D gene ambiguous. The CDR3 totals 14 residues. Trimming took off 3 bases at V and 4 bases at J, with 13 bases between the two ends. Germline V CDR1 and CDR2: SGHRS, YFSETQ. CDR3: CASSSEGSTTEAFF. DNA for the CDR3: TGCGCCAGCAGCTCCGAGGGATCAACCACTGAAGCTTTCTTT. The complete variable domain, with remaining parts taken from reference TRBV5-1 and TRBJ1-1, reads KAGVTQTPRYLIKTRGQQVTLSCSPISGHRSVSWYQQTPGQGLQFLFEYFSETQRNKGNFPGRFSGRQFSNSRSEMNVSTLELGDSALYLCASSSEGSTTEAFFGQGTRLTVV.

The J gene is TRBJ1-4, the V gene TRBV7-6; possible D gene TRBD1, 5 bases. Trimming took off 4 bases at V and 0 bases at J, with 9 bases between the two ends. Germline CDR1 SGHVS, CDR2 FNYEAQ. The CDR3 totals 15 residues. CDR3 protein: CASSSRGTTNEKLFF. The CDR3 nucleotides are TGTGCCAGCAGCTCCCGGGGGACAACTAATGAAAAACTGTTTTTT. Full variable domain (missing parts from reference TRBV7-6 and TRBJ1-4): GAGVSQSPRYKVTKRGQDVALRCDPISGHVSLYWYRQALGQGPEFLTYFNYEAQQDKSGLPNDRFSAERPEGSISTLTIQRTEQRDSAMYRCASSSRGTTNEKLFFGSGTQLSVL.

This chain joins TRBV24-1 and TRBJ2-3; D might be TRBD1 (6 bases). Per the germline V gene, CDR1 is KGHDR and CDR2 is SFDVKD. The V and J ends lost 3 bases and 4 bases respectively, with 16 bases between them. The CDR3 is made up of 16 amino acids. The CDR3 DNA reads TGTGCCACCAGTGATGCCGACAGGAAGAACGCAGATACGCAGTATTTT. It yields the protein CATSDADRKNADTQYF.

V usage is TRBV6-5 and J usage is TRBJ1-4; TRBD1 might be the D (6 bases). V shed 5 bases and J shed 4 bases, with 11 bases lying between them. Germline CDR1 MNHEY, CDR2 SVGAGI. The CDR3 totals 14 residues. CDR3 loop: CASSKGDLNEKLFF. In DNA form, the CDR3 reads TGTGCCAGCAGTAAGGGGGACCTTAATGAAAAACTGTTTTTT.

This clone appeared a single time. The rearrangement uses TRBV30 and TRBJ2-7; TRBD2 is a possible D gene (5 bases). The V end lost 2 bases, the J end lost 5 bases, and 19 bases lay between the germline ends. CDR1 is GTSNPN, CDR2 SVGIG, per germline (reference sequence). This CDR3 is built from 15 residues. The CDR3 protein is CAWSSRRAPGDEQYF. The CDR3 region has the DNA TGTGCCTGGAGTTCGCGGCGGGCCCCCGGGGACGAGCAGTACTTC.

The chain has TRBV28 and TRBJ2-1; D may be TRBD2 (6 bases). The CDR3 has 15 amino acids. The V gene's germline CDR1 is MDHEN and CDR2 SYDVKM. Trimming took 5 bases from V and 0 from J, leaving 11 bases between them. This CDR3 is CASSAWGVSYNEQFF. The CDR3 bases are TGTGCCAGCAGTGCTTGGGGGGTCTCCTACAATGAGCAGTTCTTC. The full variable domain, its missing parts supplied by reference TRBV28 and TRBJ2-1, is DVKVTQSSRYLVKRTGEKVFLECVQDMDHENMFWYRQDPGLGLRLIYFSYDVKMKEKGDIPEGYSVSREKKERFSLILESASTNQTSMYLCASSAWGVSYNEQFFGPGTRLTVL.

The J gene is TRBJ1-1, the V gene TRBV18; D gene ambiguous. CDR3 length: 13 amino acids. Germline values: CDR1 KGHSH, CDR2 LQKENI. Between the trimmed V and J ends, which lost 2 bases and 4 bases, there was a span of 8 bases. CDR3 amino acids: CASSPASFTEAFF. The CDR3, as DNA: TGTGCCAGCTCACCAGCATCCTTCACTGAAGCTTTCTTT.

The table lists this clone with a few counts. The rearrangement links TRBV7-2 to TRBJ1-5; a possible D gene is TRBD1 (6 bases). CDR3 size: 15 residues. The germline V gene has CDR1 SGHTA and CDR2 FQGNSA. V was trimmed by 3 bases and J by 4 bases, leaving 13 bases between them. CDR3 in amino acids: CASSFDRSRNQPQHF. The CDR3 nucleotides read TGTGCCAGCAGCTTTGACAGGTCCAGAAATCAGCCCCAGCATTTT.

The DNA for the CDR3 is TGTGCCAGCAGCGCCTTGGGACACCTGAACACTGAAGCTTTCTTT. Amino acid sequence: CASSALGHLNTEAFF. V and J are TRBV7-3 and TRBJ1-1; possibly TRBD1 for D (6 bases). There are 15 residues in the CDR3. Trimming stripped 5 bases from V and 0 bases from J, with 13 bases between. The germline V gene encodes CDR1 SGHTA and CDR2 FQGTGA.

The genes are TRBV19 and TRBJ1-1; TRBD1 matches at 10 bases. CDR3 length: 16 amino acids. J was trimmed by 6 bases and V by 5 bases; bases with no gene match: 12. Germline lookup yields CDR1 LNHDA and CDR2 SQIVND (reference sequence). In DNA, the CDR3 is TGTGCCAGTAGTTTTCGACAGGGGGCTGGGAGGGCTGAAGCTTTCTTT. This gives the protein CASSFRQGAGRAEAFF.

This clone was counted a single time. The chain uses TRBV28 and TRBJ2-5, with D possibly TRBD1 on 5 matching bases. This CDR3 comprises 15 residues. The V gene lost 4 bases and the J gene lost 5 bases, with 17 bases spanning the gap. Germline CDR1 reads MDHEN; CDR2 reads SYDVKM. CDR3 sequence reads: CASSYGQGLLETQYF. Written as DNA, the CDR3 is TGTGCCAGCAGTTACGGGCAGGGCCTCTTGGAGACCCAGTACTTC.

V gene TRBV6-1 combines with J gene TRBJ2-5; 7 bases are a match to TRBD2. V trimming: 4 bases; J trimming: 5 bases; junction bases outside the gene matches: 4. The CDR3 extends over 13 amino acids. Germline values: CDR1 MNHNS, CDR2 SASEGT. The CDR3 loop reads CASSADGGETQYF. The CDR3 nucleotides are TGTGCCAGCAGTGCGGACGGGGGGGAGACCCAGTACTTC.

Here the CDR3 DNA reads TGTGCCAGCACCCCGGGGGGGGTAGGGACTGAAGCTTTCTTT. Translated, it gives CASTPGGVGTEAFF. V usage is TRBV7-2 and J usage is TRBJ1-1, with D maybe TRBD1 (5 bases). The CDR3 contains 14 residues. Germline V gene sequence: CDR1 SGHTA, CDR2 FQGNSA. The V end lost 7 bases, the J end lost 5 bases, and 17 bases lay between the germline ends.

V gene TRBV19 combines with J gene TRBJ1-2; weak D call: TRBD1 (6 bases). The germline V gene has CDR1 LNHDA and CDR2 SQIVND (reference sequence). The CDR3 is made up of 18 amino acids. V dropped 5 bases and J dropped 5 bases, with 27 bases sitting between them. CDR3 DNA sequence: TGTGCCAGTAGTTCCTGGGGCCGGGGGCGGAGGATGAGGTATGGCTACACCTTC. It specifies CASSSWGRGRRMRYGYTF.

This clone was observed a handful of times. The rearrangement links TRBV19 to TRBJ1-1; the match to TRBD1 covers 7 bases. Germline CDR1 and CDR2: LNHDA and SQIVND (reference sequence). The CDR3 totals 16 residues. V lost 5 bases, J lost 0 bases, and 9 bases stayed unmatched. For the CDR3, the DNA is TGTGCCAGTAGTCCCAGGGGGGACGGTTTGAACACTGAAGCTTTCTTT. It codes for CASSPRGDGLNTEAFF. Complete variable domain (other parts from reference TRBV19 and TRBJ1-1): DGGITQSPKYLFRKEGQNVTLSCEQNLNHDAMYWYRQDPGQGLRLIYYSQIVNDFQKGDIAEGYSVSREKKESFPLTVTSAQKNPTAFYLCASSPRGDGLNTEAFFGQGTRLTVV.

This clone has just a few counts. The chain joins TRBV14 to TRBJ1-1, with D possibly TRBD1 on 5 matching bases. Trimming took 7 bases from V and 6 from J, leaving 12 bases between them. Germline V lookup: CDR1 SGHDN, CDR2 FVKESK. The CDR3 is made up of 12 amino acids. The CDR3 here is CASTLGRSEAFF. As DNA, the CDR3 is TGTGCCAGCACCCTGGGACGGTCTGAAGCTTTCTTT.

J is TRBJ1-5 and V is TRBV28, with D hard to call. Germline loops: CDR1 MDHEN, CDR2 SYDVKM. The CDR3 is made up of 12 amino acids. V lost 5 bases, J lost 4 bases, and 6 bases lay in between. The CDR3 DNA sequence: TGTGCCAGCAGTGTTCTAAATCAGCCCCAGCATTTT. Amino acids: CASSVLNQPQHF.